The TCR beta chain under discussion was sequenced for a study of cytomegalovirus exposure and HLA in healthy donors. Study context: From HLA-typed donors, an early data release held tens of millions of unique TCRs.

It was with 60 Vbeta and 13 Jbeta primers that the PCR ran. Sequenced by immunoSEQ multiplex PCR; TCRdb stores in-frame clones only, minus some. Of 150,000 to 200,000 clones listed, 70% to 90% are singletons. The V gene lost 6 bases and the J gene lost 4 bases, with 10 bases spanning the gap. The V gene's germline CDR1 is SNHLY and CDR2 FYNNEI. This CDR3 has 13 amino acids. Study-wide points: In an earlier analysis, about 87% or about 30%: the productive usage of most TCR beta V segments. TCR beta chains numbering 164 were designated cytomegalovirus-associated. It was confirmed in vitro that a few of the CMV-associated chains were specific for CMV antigens.

Points on this clone: Antigen specificity is unknown.

V and J are TRBV2 and TRBJ2-1; a possible D gene is TRBD2 (5 bases). Sequencing input: PBMCs. The source of this sequence is a man aged 18 to 30 in good health and CMV-seropositive. As DNA, the CDR3 is TGTGCCAGCAGCCGGGAATCATACAATGAGCAGTTCTTC. Translated: CASSRESYNEQFF.